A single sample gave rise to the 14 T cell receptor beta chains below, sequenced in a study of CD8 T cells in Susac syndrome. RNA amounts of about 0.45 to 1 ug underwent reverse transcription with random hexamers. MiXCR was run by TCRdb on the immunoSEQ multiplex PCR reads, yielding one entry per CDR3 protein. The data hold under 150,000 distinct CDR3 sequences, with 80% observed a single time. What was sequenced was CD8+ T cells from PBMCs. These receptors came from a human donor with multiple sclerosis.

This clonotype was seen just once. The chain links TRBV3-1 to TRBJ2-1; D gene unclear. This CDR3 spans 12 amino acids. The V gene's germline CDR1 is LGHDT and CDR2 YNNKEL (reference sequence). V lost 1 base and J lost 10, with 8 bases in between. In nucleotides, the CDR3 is TGTGCCAGCAGCCAAGGTGTGGGGGAGCAGTTCTTC. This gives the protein CASSQGVGEQFF.

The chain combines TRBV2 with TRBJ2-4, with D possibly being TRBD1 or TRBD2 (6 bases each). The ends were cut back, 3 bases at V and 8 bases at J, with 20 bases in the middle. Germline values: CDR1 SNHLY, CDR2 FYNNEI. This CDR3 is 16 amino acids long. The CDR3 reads CASSDRLGFRGDIQYF. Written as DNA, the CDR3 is TGTGCCAGCAGTGATCGCTTGGGATTTAGGGGGGACATTCAGTACTTC.

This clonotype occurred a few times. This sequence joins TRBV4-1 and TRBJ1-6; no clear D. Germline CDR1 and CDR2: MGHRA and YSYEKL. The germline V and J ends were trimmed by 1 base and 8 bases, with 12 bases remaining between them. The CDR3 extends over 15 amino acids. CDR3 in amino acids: CASSQGPGKDSPLHF. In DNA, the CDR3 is TGCGCCAGCAGCCAAGGGCCGGGGAAGGATTCACCCCTCCACTTT.

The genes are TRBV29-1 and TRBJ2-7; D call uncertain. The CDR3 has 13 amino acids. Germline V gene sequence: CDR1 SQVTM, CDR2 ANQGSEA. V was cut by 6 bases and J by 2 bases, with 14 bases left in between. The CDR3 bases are TGCAGCGTCCGGACCTACGAGACCTACGAGCAGTACTTC. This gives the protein CSVRTYETYEQYF.

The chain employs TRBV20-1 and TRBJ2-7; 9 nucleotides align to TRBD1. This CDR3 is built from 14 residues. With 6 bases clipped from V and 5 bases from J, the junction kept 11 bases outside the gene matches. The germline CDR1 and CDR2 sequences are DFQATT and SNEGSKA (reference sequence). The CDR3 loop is CSARPRTGDHEQYF. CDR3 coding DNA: TGCAGTGCCCGCCCCCGGACAGGGGACCACGAGCAGTACTTC.

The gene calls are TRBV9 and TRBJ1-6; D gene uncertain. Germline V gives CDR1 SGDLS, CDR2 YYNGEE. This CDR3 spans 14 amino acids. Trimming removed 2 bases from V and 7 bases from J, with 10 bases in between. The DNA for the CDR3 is TGTGCCAGCAGCGTCTCGTATAACAATTCACCCCTCCACTTT. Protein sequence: CASSVSYNNSPLHF.

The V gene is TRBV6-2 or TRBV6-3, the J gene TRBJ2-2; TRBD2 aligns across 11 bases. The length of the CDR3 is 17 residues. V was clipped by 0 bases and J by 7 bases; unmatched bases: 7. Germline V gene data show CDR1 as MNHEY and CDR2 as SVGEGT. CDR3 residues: CASSYSQLAGEDGELFF. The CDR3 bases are TGTGCCAGCAGTTACTCGCAACTAGCGGGAGAAGACGGGGAGCTGTTTTTT.

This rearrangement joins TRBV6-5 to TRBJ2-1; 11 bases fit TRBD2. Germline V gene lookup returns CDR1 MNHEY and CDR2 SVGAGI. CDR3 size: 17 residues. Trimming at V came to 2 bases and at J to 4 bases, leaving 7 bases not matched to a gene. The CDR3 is CASSYGSLAGVYNEQFF. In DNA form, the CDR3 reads TGTGCCAGCAGTTACGGCTCACTAGCGGGGGTATACAATGAGCAGTTCTTC.

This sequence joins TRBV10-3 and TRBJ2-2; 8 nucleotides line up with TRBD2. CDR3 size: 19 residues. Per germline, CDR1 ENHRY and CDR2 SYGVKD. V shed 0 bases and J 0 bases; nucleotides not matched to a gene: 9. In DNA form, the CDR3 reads TGTGCCATCAGTGAGTCGGGGCTTAGCGGGAAGACGAACACCGGGGAGCTGTTTTTT. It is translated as CAISESGLSGKTNTGELFF.

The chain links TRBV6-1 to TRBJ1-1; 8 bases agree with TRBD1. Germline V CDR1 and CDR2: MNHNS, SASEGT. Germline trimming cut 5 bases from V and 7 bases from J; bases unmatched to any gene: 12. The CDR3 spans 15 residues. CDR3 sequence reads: CASSTRTGKVGEAFF. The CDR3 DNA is TGTGCCAGCAGTACAAGGACAGGGAAGGTTGGTGAAGCTTTCTTT.

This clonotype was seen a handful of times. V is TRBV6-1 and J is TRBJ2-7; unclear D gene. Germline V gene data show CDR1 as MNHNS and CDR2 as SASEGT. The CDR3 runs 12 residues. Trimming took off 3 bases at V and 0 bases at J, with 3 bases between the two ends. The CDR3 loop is CASSDSSYEQYF. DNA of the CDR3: TGTGCCAGCAGTGACAGCTCCTACGAGCAGTACTTC.

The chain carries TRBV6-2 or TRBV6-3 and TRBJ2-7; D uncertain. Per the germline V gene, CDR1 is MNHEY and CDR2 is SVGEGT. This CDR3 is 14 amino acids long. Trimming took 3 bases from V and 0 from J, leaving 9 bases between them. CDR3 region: CASSYPGGSYEQYF. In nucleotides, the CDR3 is TGTGCCAGCAGTTATCCCGGCGGCTCCTACGAGCAGTACTTC.

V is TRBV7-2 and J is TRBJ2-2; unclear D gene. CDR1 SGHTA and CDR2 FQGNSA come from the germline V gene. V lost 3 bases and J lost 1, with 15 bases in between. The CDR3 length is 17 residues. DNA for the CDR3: TGTGCCAGCAGCTTTGTGTACGGCAGTAGGAACACCGGGGAGCTGTTTTTT. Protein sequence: CASSFVYGSRNTGELFF. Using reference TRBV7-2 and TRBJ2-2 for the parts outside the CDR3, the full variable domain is GAGVSQSPSNKVTEKGKDVELRCDPISGHTALYWYRQSLGQGLEFLIYFQGNSAPDKSGLPSDRFSAERTGGSVSTLTIQRTQQEDSAVYLCASSFVYGSRNTGELFFGEGSRLTVL.

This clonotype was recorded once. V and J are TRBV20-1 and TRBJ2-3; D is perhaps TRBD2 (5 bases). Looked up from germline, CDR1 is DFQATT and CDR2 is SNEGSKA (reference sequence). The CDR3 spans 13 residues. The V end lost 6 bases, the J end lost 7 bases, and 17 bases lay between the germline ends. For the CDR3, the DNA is TGCAGTGCGATAGGATCTTTGGACTATACGCAGTATTTT. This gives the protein CSAIGSLDYTQYF.